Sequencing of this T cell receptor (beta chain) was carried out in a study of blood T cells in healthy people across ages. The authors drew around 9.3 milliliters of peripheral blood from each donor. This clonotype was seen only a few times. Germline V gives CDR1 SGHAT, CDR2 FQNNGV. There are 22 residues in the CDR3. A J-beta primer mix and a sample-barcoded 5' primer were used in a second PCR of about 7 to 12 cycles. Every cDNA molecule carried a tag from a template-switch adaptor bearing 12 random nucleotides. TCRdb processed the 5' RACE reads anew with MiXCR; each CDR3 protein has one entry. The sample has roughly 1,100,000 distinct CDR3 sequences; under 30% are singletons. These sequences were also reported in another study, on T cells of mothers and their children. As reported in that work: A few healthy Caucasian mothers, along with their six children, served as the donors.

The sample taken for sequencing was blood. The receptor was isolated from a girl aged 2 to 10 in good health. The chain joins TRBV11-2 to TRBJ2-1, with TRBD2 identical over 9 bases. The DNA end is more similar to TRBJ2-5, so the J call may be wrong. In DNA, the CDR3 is TGTGCCAGCAGCTTAGTCTACGGACTCCAATGGCGGGGGGGCGATTGGTCGGAGACCCAGTACTTC. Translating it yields CASSLVYGLQWRGGDWSETQYF.